What follows are 22 T cell receptor beta chains derived from one specimen sequenced in a study of OX40 agonist ivuxolimab in advanced cancers. Sequencing was performed with immunoSEQ multiplex PCR; in TCRdb, only in-frame clones are kept and a portion is missing. The data contain about 77,000 clones, around 92% of them seen just once; the ten biggest clones take up more than 2.5%. Material: CD4+ or CD8+ T cells sorted from blood, obtained in a trial of the OX40 agonist ivuxolimab. These receptors originate from an adult with an advanced solid tumor such as melanoma, head and neck, liver or kidney cancer.

This sequence joins TRBV6-5 and TRBJ1-3, with 7 nucleotides matching TRBD1. V shed 6 bases, J shed 7 bases, and the junction held 3 bases outside the gene matches. Germline-derived CDR1 and CDR2 are MNHEY and SVGAGI. CDR3 length equals 12 residues. CDR3 protein: CASRQGSNTIYF. CDR3 coding DNA: TGTGCCAGCAGACAGGGGTCCAACACCATATATTTT.

The chain uses TRBV5-1 and TRBJ2-5; TRBD2 matches at 7 bases. Germline V CDR1 and CDR2: SGHRS, YFSETQ. V lost 0 bases, J lost 3 bases, and 2 bases stayed unmatched. This CDR3 has 14 amino acids. For the CDR3, the DNA is TGCGCCAGCAGCTTGGGGAGCGGGGAAGAGACCCAGTACTTC. Translating gives CASSLGSGEETQYF.

This clone occurred once. The V gene is TRBV29-1, the J gene TRBJ1-1, with 9 bases fitting TRBD1. Trimming at V came to 0 bases and at J to 0 bases, leaving 8 bases not matched to a gene. CDR3 size: 17 residues. Germline CDR1 SQVTM, CDR2 ANQGSEA. CDR3 in DNA: TGCAGCGTTGAAGATTACGCCGGGACAGGGATGAACACTGAAGCTTTCTTT. Protein product: CSVEDYAGTGMNTEAFF.

The chain recombines TRBV5-1 with TRBJ2-3, with no clear D. Germline loops: CDR1 SGHRS, CDR2 YFSETQ. V lost 4 bases and J lost 0, with 6 bases in between. The CDR3 has 13 residues. DNA for the CDR3: TGCGCCAGCAGCACGACTAGCACAGATACGCAGTATTTT. This gives the protein CASSTTSTDTQYF.

The V call is TRBV29-1, the J call TRBJ2-3; D possibly matches TRBD1 or TRBD2 (5 bases each). Trimming took off 6 bases at V and 0 bases at J, with 16 bases between the two ends. This CDR3 comprises 15 residues. Germline V gene data show CDR1 as SQVTM and CDR2 as ANQGSEA. In DNA form, the CDR3 reads TGCAGCGTGGCCCAGGAGGACACTAGCACAGATACGCAGTATTTT. Translated: CSVAQEDTSTDTQYF.

The V call is TRBV5-1, the J call TRBJ2-3, with D unresolved. The V end lost 2 bases, the J end lost 4 bases, and 14 bases lay between the germline ends. The CDR3 runs 15 residues. CDR1 and CDR2 (germline): SGHRS, YFSETQ. The CDR3 here is CASSLGIHRADTQYF. The CDR3 DNA follows: TGCGCCAGCAGCTTAGGGATACACCGAGCAGATACGCAGTATTTT.

This clone has only one observation. This chain uses TRBV7-9 with TRBJ2-7, with 9 bases identical to TRBD1. The germline gives CDR1 SEHNR, CDR2 FQNEAQ (reference sequence). The CDR3 is 14 residues long. V was pared by 4 bases and J by 4 bases, with 5 bases of the junction left unmatched. The DNA of the CDR3 is TGTGCCAGCAGCTCTACGGACAGGGGTTACGAGCAGTACTTC. Amino acid sequence: CASSSTDRGYEQYF. The whole variable domain, filled in from reference TRBV7-9 and TRBJ2-7, reads DTGVSQNPRHKITKRGQNVTFRCDPISEHNRLYWYRQTLGQGPEFLTYFQNEAQLEKSRLLSDRFSAERPKGSFSTLEIQRTEQGDSAMYLCASSSTDRGYEQYFGPGTRLTVT.

V usage is TRBV19 and J usage is TRBJ2-2; no definite D call. V lost 2 bases, J lost 1 base, and 5 bases lay in between. Germline loops: CDR1 LNHDA, CDR2 SQIVND (reference sequence). This CDR3 spans 14 amino acids. The CDR3 coding sequence is TGTGCCAGTAGTATAAACGAGAACACCGGGGAGCTGTTTTTT. Translating it yields CASSINENTGELFF.

The V gene is TRBV19, the J gene TRBJ1-4; D perhaps matches TRBD1 (6 bases). V lost 6 bases to trimming and J lost 7 bases, with 18 bases between them. This CDR3 spans 15 amino acids. Germline CDR1 is LNHDA and CDR2 is SQIVND (reference sequence). The CDR3 coding sequence is TGTGCCAGTAGACTTACCGGGACAACTGGTGAAAAACTGTTTTTT. The encoded protein is CASRLTGTTGEKLFF.

CDR3 in DNA: TGTGCCAGCAGCGAGGGGGGGTACAATGAGCAGTTCTTC. It translates to CASSEGGYNEQFF. V usage is TRBV2 and J usage is TRBJ2-1; tentative D call: TRBD2 (7 bases). This CDR3 has 13 residues. The V end lost 6 bases, the J end lost 4 bases, and 10 bases lay between the germline ends. Germline lookup yields CDR1 SNHLY and CDR2 FYNNEI.

V gene TRBV6-5 combines with J gene TRBJ1-4; D might be TRBD1 (5 bases). Germline CDR1 is MNHEY and CDR2 is SVGAGI. The CDR3 has 16 residues. V was shortened by 0 bases and J by 5 bases, with 13 bases between the two germline ends. CDR3 region: CASSYSTGGVNEKLFF. In DNA form, the CDR3 reads TGTGCCAGCAGTTACTCGACGGGGGGGGTAAATGAAAAACTGTTTTTT.

The chain links TRBV18 to TRBJ1-1; D gene unclear. Germline loops: CDR1 KGHSH, CDR2 LQKENI. The CDR3 extends over 18 amino acids. Trimming left V 3 bases short and J 0 bases short, with 20 bases between. The CDR3 protein is CASSPLMGASNMNTEAFF. The CDR3 coding sequence is TGTGCCAGCTCACCCCTGATGGGAGCTAGTAACATGAACACTGAAGCTTTCTTT.

This chain uses TRBV11-2 with TRBJ2-3; unclear D gene. V was trimmed by 5 bases and J by 0 bases, leaving 12 bases between them. Germline CDR1 is SGHAT and CDR2 is FQNNGV. The CDR3 consists of 15 residues. CDR3 loop: CASSPTSTSTDTQYF. CDR3 in DNA: TGTGCCAGCAGCCCCACCTCGACTAGCACAGATACGCAGTATTTT.

The V call is TRBV28, the J call TRBJ2-4; the D gene is possibly TRBD1 (6 bases). Germline V CDR1 and CDR2: MDHEN, SYDVKM. The CDR3 totals 14 residues. Trimming shortened V by 3 bases and J by 0 bases, and 6 bases separated the two germline ends. The DNA for the CDR3 is TGTGCCAGCAGTTTCAGGGGAGCCAAAAACATTCAGTACTTC. Protein sequence: CASSFRGAKNIQYF.

This chain uses TRBV19 with TRBJ1-2; D not resolved. The CDR3 extends over 14 amino acids. Germline V gene lookup returns CDR1 LNHDA and CDR2 SQIVND (reference sequence). Deletions cut 1 base from V and 7 bases from J, with 13 bases between. CDR3 DNA: TGTGCCAGTAGTATAGCGAAAGGGAATGGTGGCTACACCTTC. Protein: CASSIAKGNGGYTF. Looking up the rest from reference TRBV19 and TRBJ1-2 gives the full variable domain: DGGITQSPKYLFRKEGQNVTLSCEQNLNHDAMYWYRQDPGQGLRLIYYSQIVNDFQKGDIAEGYSVSREKKESFPLTVTSAQKNPTAFYLCASSIAKGNGGYTFGSGTRLTVV.

The genes are TRBV5-1 and TRBJ2-3; D remains ambiguous. This CDR3 is built from 14 residues. V gave up 4 bases and J gave up 2 bases, with 11 bases separating them. Germline V gives CDR1 SGHRS, CDR2 YFSETQ. CDR3 sequence (DNA): TGCGCCAGCAGCCCCGAAACCTACACAGATACGCAGTATTTT. As protein: CASSPETYTDTQYF.

The chain carries TRBV6-5 and TRBJ1-1, with unresolved D. The length of the CDR3 is 12 residues. The V gene's germline CDR1 is MNHEY and CDR2 SVGAGI. V lost 4 bases and J lost 12, with 15 bases in between. The CDR3 coding sequence is TGTGCCAGCAGTTCCGATGTAGGGAAAACTTTCTTT. This sequence encodes CASSSDVGKTFF.

The chain recombines TRBV25-1 with TRBJ2-1, with 8 bases that match TRBD1. V trimming: 6 bases; J trimming: 0 bases; junction bases outside the gene matches: 7. From germline, CDR1 is MGHDK and CDR2 SYGVNS. There are 16 residues in the CDR3. The CDR3 loop reads CASSDTGGSSYNEQFF. DNA of the CDR3: TGTGCCAGCAGCGACACAGGGGGGAGCTCCTACAATGAGCAGTTCTTC. The full variable domain, in which reference TRBV25-1 and TRBJ2-1 provide the parts outside the CDR3, is EADIYQTPRYLVIGTGKKITLECSQTMGHDKMYWYQQDPGMELHLIHYSYGVNSTEKGDLSSESTVSRIRTEHFPLTLESARPSHTSQYLCASSDTGGSSYNEQFFGPGTRLTVL.

This chain joins TRBV21-1 and TRBJ2-6; the table's TRBD2 call for D was not verified on the DNA. TRBV21-1 is termed a pseudogene. The CDR3 is made up of 15 amino acids. CDR3 in DNA: TGTGCCAGCAGCAAGGGAGCCCCCGGGGCCAACGTCCTGACTTTC. Its translation is CASSKGAPGANVLTF.

This clone occurred a few times. This chain connects TRBV30 to TRBJ1-2; D not certain. Trimming left V 0 bases short and J 0 bases short, with 11 bases between. CDR1 is GTSNPN, CDR2 SVGIG, per germline (reference sequence). CDR3 size: 15 residues. CDR3 DNA: TGTGCCTGGAGTGTAAGGCAGGCTGCTAACTATGGCTACACCTTC. As protein: CAWSVRQAANYGYTF. The entire variable domain, with the rest obtained from reference TRBV30 and TRBJ1-2, is as follows: SQTIHQWPATLVQPVGSPLSLECTVEGTSNPNLYWYRQAAGRGLQLLFYSVGIGQISSEVPQNLSASRPQDRQFILSSKKLLLSDSGFYLCAWSVRQAANYGYTFGSGTRLTVV.

CDR3 DNA: TGTGCCAGCAGCTTAGGTCTGGGCGACTCACCCCTCCACTTT. Residues: CASSLGLGDSPLHF. The V call is TRBV7-6, the J call TRBJ1-6; D remains ambiguous. Germline lookup yields CDR1 SGHVS and CDR2 FNYEAQ. This CDR3 is 14 amino acids long. V lost 1 base to trimming and J lost 10 bases, with 11 bases between them.

V gene TRBV5-1 combines with J gene TRBJ1-4; 10 nucleotides line up with TRBD1. CDR3 size: 14 residues. V gave up 5 bases and J gave up 5 bases; unmatched junction bases: 3. Germline CDR1 and CDR2: SGHRS and YFSETQ. The CDR3 sequence is CASRRDRGNEKLFF. CDR3 bases: TGCGCCAGCAGACGGGACAGGGGAAATGAAAAACTGTTTTTT.